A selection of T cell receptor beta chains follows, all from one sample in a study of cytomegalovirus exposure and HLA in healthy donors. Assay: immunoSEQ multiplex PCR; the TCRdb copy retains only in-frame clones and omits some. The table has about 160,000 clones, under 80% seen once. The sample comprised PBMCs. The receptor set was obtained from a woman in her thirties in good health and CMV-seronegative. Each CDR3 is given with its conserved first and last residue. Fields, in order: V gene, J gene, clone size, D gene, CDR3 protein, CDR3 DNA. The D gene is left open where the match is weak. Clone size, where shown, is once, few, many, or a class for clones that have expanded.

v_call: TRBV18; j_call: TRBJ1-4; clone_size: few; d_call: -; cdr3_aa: CASSPSQGWEKLFF; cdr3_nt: TGTGCCAGCTCACCAAGTCAGGGGTGGGAAAAACTGTTTTTT
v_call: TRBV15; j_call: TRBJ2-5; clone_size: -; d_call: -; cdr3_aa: CATSRGLQGRGETQYF; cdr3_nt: TGTGCCACCAGCAGAGGCCTACAGGGTAGGGGCGAGACCCAGTACTTC
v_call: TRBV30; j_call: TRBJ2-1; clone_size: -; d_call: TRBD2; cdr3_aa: CAWSKGLAGGLEQFF; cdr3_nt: TGTGCCTGGAGTAAAGGACTAGCGGGGGGGCTTGAGCAGTTCTTC
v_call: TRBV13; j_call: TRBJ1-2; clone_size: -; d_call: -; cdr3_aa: CASSLGQGGPNYGYTF; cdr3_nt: TGTGCCAGCAGCTTAGGCCAGGGAGGGCCTAACTATGGCTACACCTTC
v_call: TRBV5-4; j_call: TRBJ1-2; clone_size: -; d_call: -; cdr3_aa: CASSLAGFPDGYTF; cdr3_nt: TGTGCCAGCAGCTTGGCGGGGTTCCCAGATGGCTACACCTTC
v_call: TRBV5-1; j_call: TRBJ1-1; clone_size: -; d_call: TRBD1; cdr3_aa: CASSWGTGGAEAFF; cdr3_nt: TGCGCCAGCAGCTGGGGGACAGGGGGTGCTGAAGCTTTCTTT
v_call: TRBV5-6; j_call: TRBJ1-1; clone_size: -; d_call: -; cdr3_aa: CASSFLTEAFF; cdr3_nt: TGTGCCAGCAGCTTTCTTACTGAAGCTTTCTTT
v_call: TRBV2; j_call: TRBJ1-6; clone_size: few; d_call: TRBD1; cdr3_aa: CASSGQGAGSPLHF; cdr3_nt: TGTGCCAGCAGTGGACAGGGGGCAGGTTCACCCCTCCACTTT
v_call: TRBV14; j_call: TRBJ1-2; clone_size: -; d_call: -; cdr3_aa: CASSPRHSFNYGYTF; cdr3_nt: TGTGCCAGCAGCCCCCGACACAGTTTTAACTATGGCTACACCTTC
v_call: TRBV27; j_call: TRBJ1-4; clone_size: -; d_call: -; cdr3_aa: CASSLGGRGREKLFF; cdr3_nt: TGTGCCAGCAGTTTAGGAGGACGGGGGAGGGAAAAACTGTTTTTT
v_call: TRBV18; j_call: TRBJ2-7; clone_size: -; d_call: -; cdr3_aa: CASSPPLGEQYF; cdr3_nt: TGTGCCAGCTCACCACCCCTAGGCGAGCAGTACTTC
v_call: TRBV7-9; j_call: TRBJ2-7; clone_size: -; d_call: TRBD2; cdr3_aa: CSSSPARASGVNEQYF; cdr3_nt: TGTTCCAGCAGCCCAGCTAGGGCTAGCGGGGTTAACGAGCAGTACTTC
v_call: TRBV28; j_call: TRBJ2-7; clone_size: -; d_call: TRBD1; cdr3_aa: CASIGQGYEQYF; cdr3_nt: TGTGCCAGCATTGGACAGGGCTACGAGCAGTACTTC
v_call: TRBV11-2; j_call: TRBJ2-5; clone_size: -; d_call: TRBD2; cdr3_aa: CASSLSRGGGETQYF; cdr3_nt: TGTGCCAGCAGCTTATCTCGGGGGGGCGGAGAGACCCAGTACTTC
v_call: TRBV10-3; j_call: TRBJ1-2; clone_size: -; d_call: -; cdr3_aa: CAISEAGRSYGYTF; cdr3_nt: TGTGCCATCAGTGAGGCCGGGAGATCTTATGGCTACACCTTC
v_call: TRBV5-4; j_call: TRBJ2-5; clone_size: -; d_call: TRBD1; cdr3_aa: CASSPGQSMETQYF; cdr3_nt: TGTGCCAGCAGCCCGGGACAGTCGATGGAGACCCAGTACTTC
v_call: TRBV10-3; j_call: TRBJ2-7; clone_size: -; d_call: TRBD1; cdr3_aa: CAITTDRGVYEQYF; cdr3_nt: TGTGCCATCACTACGGACAGGGGGGTCTACGAGCAGTACTTC
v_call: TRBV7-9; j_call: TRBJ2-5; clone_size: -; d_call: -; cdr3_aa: CASSSGTLRGDQETQYF; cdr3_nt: TGTGCCAGCAGCTCGGGGACACTACGGGGGGATCAAGAGACCCAGTACTTC
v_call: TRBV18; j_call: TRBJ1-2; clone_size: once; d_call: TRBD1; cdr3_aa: CASSLDRGSFGLNTF; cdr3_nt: TGTGCCAGCTCACTGGACAGGGGTAGCTTTGGGCTGAACACCTTC
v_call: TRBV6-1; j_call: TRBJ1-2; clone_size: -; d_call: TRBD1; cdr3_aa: CASSGRKTGGLTSNYGYTF; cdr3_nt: TGTGCCAGCAGTGGCCGGAAAACAGGGGGTCTAACGTCTAACTATGGCTACACCTTC
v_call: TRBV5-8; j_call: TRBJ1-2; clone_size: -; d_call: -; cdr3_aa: CASSLGRRSHGYTF; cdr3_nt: TGTGCCAGCAGCTTGGGTAGGAGGAGTCATGGCTACACCTTC
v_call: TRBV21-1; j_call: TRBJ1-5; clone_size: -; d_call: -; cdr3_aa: CASTSTFTRGRGRNQPQHF; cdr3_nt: TGTGCCAGCACTTCGACCTTTACAAGGGGTCGTGGTCGCAATCAGCCCCAGCATTTT
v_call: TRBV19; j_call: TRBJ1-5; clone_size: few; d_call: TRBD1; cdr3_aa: CASSMTGLNQPQHF; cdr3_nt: TGTGCCAGTAGTATGACAGGGTTGAATCAGCCCCAGCATTTT
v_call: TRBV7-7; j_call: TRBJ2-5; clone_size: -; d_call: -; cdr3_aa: CASSLAPGGQETQYF; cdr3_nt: TGTGCTAGCAGCTTAGCGCCCGGGGGTCAAGAGACCCAGTACTTC
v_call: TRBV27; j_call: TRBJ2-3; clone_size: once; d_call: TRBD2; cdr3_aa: CASSSLAGRDTDTQYF; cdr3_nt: TGTGCCAGCAGTTCCCTAGCGGGGCGTGACACAGATACGCAGTATTTT
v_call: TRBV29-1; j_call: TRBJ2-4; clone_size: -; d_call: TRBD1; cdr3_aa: CSALDPGQGVWENIQYF; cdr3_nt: TGCAGTGCCTTGGACCCGGGACAGGGAGTATGGGAAAACATTCAGTACTTC
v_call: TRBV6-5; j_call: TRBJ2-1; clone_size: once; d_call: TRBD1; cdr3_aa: CASRAPGQGYNEQFF; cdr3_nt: TGTGCCAGCAGAGCACCGGGACAGGGTTACAATGAGCAGTTCTTC
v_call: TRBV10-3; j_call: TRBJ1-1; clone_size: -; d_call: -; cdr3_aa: CAISLTGVLNTEAFF; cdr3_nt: TGTGCCATCAGCTTAACGGGGGTTTTGAACACTGAAGCTTTCTTT
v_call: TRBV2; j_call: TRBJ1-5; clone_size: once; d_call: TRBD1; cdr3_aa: CASSYGGTGYQPQHF; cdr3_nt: TGTGCCAGCAGTTATGGGGGGACAGGATATCAGCCCCAGCATTTT
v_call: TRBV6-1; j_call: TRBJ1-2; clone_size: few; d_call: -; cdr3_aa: CASMKGAGYTF; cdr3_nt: TGTGCCAGCATGAAAGGGGCTGGCTACACCTTC
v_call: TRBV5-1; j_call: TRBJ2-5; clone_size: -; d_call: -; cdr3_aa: CASAPVPLETQYF; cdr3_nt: TGCGCCAGCGCTCCAGTCCCTTTGGAGACCCAGTACTTC
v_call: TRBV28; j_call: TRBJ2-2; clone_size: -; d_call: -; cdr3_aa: CASSVGGPGRSTGELFF; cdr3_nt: TGTGCCAGCAGTGTAGGGGGACCGGGCCGGAGCACCGGGGAGCTGTTTTTT
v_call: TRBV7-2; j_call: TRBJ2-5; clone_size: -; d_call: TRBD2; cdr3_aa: CASRKTSGGVGRQETQYF; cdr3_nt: TGTGCCAGCAGAAAGACTAGCGGGGGGGTTGGGCGGCAAGAGACCCAGTACTTC
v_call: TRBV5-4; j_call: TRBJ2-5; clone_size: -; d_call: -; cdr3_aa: CASSGGGSQETQYF; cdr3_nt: TGTGCCAGCAGCGGCGGGGGCTCCCAAGAGACCCAGTACTTC
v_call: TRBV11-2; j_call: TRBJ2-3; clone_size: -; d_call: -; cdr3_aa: CASRYRGGDASTDTQYF; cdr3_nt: TGTGCCAGCAGATACAGGGGGGGGGACGCTAGCACAGATACGCAGTATTTT
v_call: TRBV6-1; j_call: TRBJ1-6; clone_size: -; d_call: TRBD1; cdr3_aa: CASRRDRNSPLHF; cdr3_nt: TGTGCCAGCAGGAGGGACAGGAATTCACCCCTCCACTTT
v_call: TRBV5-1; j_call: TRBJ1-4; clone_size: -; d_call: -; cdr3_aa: CASSGAVTNEKLFF; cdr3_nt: TGCGCCAGCAGCGGGGCGGTCACTAATGAAAAACTGTTTTTT
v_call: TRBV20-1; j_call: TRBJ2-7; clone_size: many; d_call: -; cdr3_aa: CSATESYEQYF; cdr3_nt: TGCAGTGCTACTGAGAGCTACGAGCAGTACTTC
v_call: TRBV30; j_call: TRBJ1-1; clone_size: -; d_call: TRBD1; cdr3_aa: CAWSGTGATEAFF; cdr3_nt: TGTGCCTGGAGTGGGACAGGGGCCACTGAAGCTTTCTTT
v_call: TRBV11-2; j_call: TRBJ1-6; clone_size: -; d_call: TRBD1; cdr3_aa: CASSPGQGANSPLHF; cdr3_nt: TGTGCCAGCAGCCCCGGACAGGGGGCAAATTCACCCCTCCACTTT
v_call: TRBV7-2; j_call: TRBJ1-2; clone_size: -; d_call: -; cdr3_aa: CASSFSDSYGYTF; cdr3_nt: TGTGCCAGCAGCTTCAGCGACAGTTATGGCTACACCTTC
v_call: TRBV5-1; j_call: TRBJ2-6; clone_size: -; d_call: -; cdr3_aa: CASSSLWANVLTF; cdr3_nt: TGCGCCAGCAGCTCCCTCTGGGCCAACGTCCTGACTTTC
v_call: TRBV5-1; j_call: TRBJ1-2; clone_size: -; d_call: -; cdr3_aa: CASSLAAEESYVYTF; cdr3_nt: TGCGCCAGCAGCTTGGCCGCTGAGGAGAGCTATGTCTACACCTTC
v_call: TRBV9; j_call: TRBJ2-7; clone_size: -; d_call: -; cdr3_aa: CASSVAGGATYEQYF; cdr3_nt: TGTGCCAGCAGCGTAGCTGGCGGGGCTACTTACGAGCAGTACTTC
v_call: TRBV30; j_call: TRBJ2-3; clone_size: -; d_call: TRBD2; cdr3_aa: CAWRGSGEGGTQYF; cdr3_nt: TGTGCCTGGAGGGGTAGCGGGGAAGGAGGTACGCAGTATTTT
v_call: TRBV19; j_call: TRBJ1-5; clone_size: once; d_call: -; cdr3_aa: CASSHGGFRGQPQHF; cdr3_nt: TGTGCCAGTAGTCATGGAGGGTTTCGAGGTCAGCCCCAGCATTTT
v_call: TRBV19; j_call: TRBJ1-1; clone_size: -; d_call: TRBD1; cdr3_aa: CASTLGQPLNTEAFF; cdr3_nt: TGTGCCAGTACCTTGGGACAGCCGTTGAACACTGAAGCTTTCTTT
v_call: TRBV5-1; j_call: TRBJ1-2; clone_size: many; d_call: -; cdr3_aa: CASSLEGDYGYTF; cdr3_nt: TGCGCCAGCAGCCTGGAGGGGGACTATGGCTACACCTTC
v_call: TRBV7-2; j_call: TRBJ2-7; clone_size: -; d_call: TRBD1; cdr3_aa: CASSSPDRGVYEQYF; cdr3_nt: TGTGCCAGCAGCTCCCCCGACAGGGGCGTATACGAGCAGTACTTC